The 12 T cell receptor beta chains reported below all come from one sample, sequenced in a study of blood T cell repertoires in COVID-19. Profiling relied on immunoSEQ multiplex PCR, and the TCRdb table lists in-frame clones only, not all of them. The sample lists about 140,000 clones, around nine tenths occurring once. Sequencing was carried out using peripheral blood. All receptors come from a man in his sixties with active or convalescent COVID-19.

This chain joins TRBV19 and TRBJ1-2; maybe TRBD1 (6 bases). The V and J ends lost 10 bases and 5 bases respectively, with 17 bases between them. Germline CDR1 LNHDA, CDR2 SQIVND (reference sequence). This CDR3 comprises 13 residues. The CDR3 spells CAISQSQGYGYTF. In nucleotides, the CDR3 is TGTGCCATCAGCCAGTCCCAGGGGTATGGCTACACCTTC.

This clone was detected only a few times. This chain links TRBV6-6 with TRBJ2-5; no firm D call. In germline, CDR1 is MNHNY, CDR2 SVGAGI (reference sequence). This CDR3 region has 13 residues. The V end lost 0 bases, the J end lost 7 bases, and 9 bases lay between the germline ends. In DNA form, the CDR3 reads TGTGCCAGCAGTTACTCGGCCTCAGGGACCCAGTACTTC. Encoded protein: CASSYSASGTQYF.

The chain has TRBV6-2 or TRBV6-3 and TRBJ1-5, with unresolved D. The V end lost 5 bases, the J end lost 1 base, and 12 bases lay between the germline ends. CDR3 size: 15 residues. CDR1 MNHEY and CDR2 SVGEGT come from the germline V gene. CDR3 loop: CASSHDWLSNQPQHF. The CDR3, as DNA: TGTGCCAGCAGTCATGACTGGCTGAGCAATCAGCCCCAGCATTTT.

The V and J genes are TRBV10-3 and TRBJ2-3; maybe TRBD2 (6 bases). The germline V gene has CDR1 ENHRY and CDR2 SYGVKD. The CDR3 length is 16 residues. Trimming cost V 4 bases and J 1 base, with 15 bases left between them. The CDR3: CAISAASAQRTDTQYF. CDR3 bases: TGTGCCATCAGTGCGGCTAGCGCACAACGCACAGATACGCAGTATTTT.

The J gene is TRBJ1-1, the V gene TRBV27; D remains ambiguous. The length of the CDR3 is 8 residues. The V end was cut by 10 bases, the J end by 8 bases, with 5 bases between. Germline V gene sequence: CDR1 MNHEY, CDR2 SMNVEV (reference sequence). CDR3 sequence reads: CATPEAFF. CDR3 nucleotide sequence: TGTGCCACCCCGGAAGCTTTCTTT.

The chain carries TRBV2 and TRBJ2-5; the D is unclear. CDR1 is SNHLY, CDR2 FYNNEI, per germline. The CDR3 runs 13 residues. The ends were cut back, 6 bases at V and 2 bases at J, with 10 bases in the middle. In DNA form, the CDR3 reads TGTGCCAGCAGCGAACCCTTTCAAGAGACCCAGTACTTC. Its translation: CASSEPFQETQYF.

V gene TRBV24-1 combines with J gene TRBJ2-2; 10 nucleotides align to TRBD1. CDR3 length: 16 residues. V gave up 5 bases and J gave up 5 bases; unmatched junction bases: 7. Germline assignment: CDR1 KGHDR and CDR2 SFDVKD. In nucleotides, the CDR3 is TGTGCCACCAGTGCCCGGGACAGGGGTGGGACCGGGGAGCTGTTTTTT. It yields the protein CATSARDRGGTGELFF.

The chain joins TRBV9 to TRBJ2-2, with TRBD2 matching over 9 bases. Germline V gene sequence: CDR1 SGDLS, CDR2 YYNGEE. V lost 7 bases and J lost 7; bases outside the gene matches: 17. The CDR3 is made up of 17 amino acids. The CDR3 sequence: CASGGRGAGGFYGELFF. The CDR3 region has the DNA TGTGCCAGCGGGGGCCGGGGAGCGGGAGGTTTCTACGGGGAGCTGTTTTTT.

The chain is built from TRBV5-1 and TRBJ2-4, with a possible D match to TRBD2 (5 bases). The V gene lost 1 base and the J gene lost 1 base, with 9 bases spanning the gap. CDR3 length equals 15 residues. Germline V gives CDR1 SGHRS, CDR2 YFSETQ. The CDR3 DNA reads TGCGCCAGCAGCTTGCGGGGAGTTGCCAAAAACATTCAGTACTTC. As protein: CASSLRGVAKNIQYF.

The chain uses TRBV24-1 and TRBJ2-2; 10 positions match TRBD1. Trimming removed 4 bases from V and 2 bases from J; junction bases left unmatched: 3. This CDR3 spans 16 amino acids. CDR1 and CDR2 from the germline V gene are KGHDR and SFDVKD. CDR3 DNA sequence: TGTGCCACCAGTGACCGGACAGGGGGAAACACCGGGGAGCTGTTTTTT. Its translation: CATSDRTGGNTGELFF.

This rearrangement joins TRBV7-8 to TRBJ1-4; tentatively, D is TRBD1 (5 bases). There are 13 residues in the CDR3. Germline V lookup: CDR1 SGHVS, CDR2 FQNEAQ. V lost 1 base and J lost 8, with 8 bases in between. CDR3 sequence reads: CASSLGGAEKLFF. The CDR3 DNA reads TGTGCCAGCAGCTTAGGGGGCGCGGAAAAACTGTTTTTT. The full variable domain, with the rest looked up from reference TRBV7-8 and TRBJ1-4, is GAGVSQSPRYKVAKRGQDVALRCDPISGHVSLFWYQQALGQGPEFLTYFQNEAQLDKSGLPSDRFFAERPEGSVSTLKIQRTQQEDSAVYLCASSLGGAEKLFFGSGTQLSVL.

This chain uses TRBV2 with TRBJ2-1; D might be TRBD2 (6 bases). The length of the CDR3 is 16 residues. Germline V gives CDR1 SNHLY, CDR2 FYNNEI. Trimming stripped 7 bases from V and 8 bases from J, with 24 bases between. CDR3 residues: CASIRTGTGFRDEQFF. CDR3 DNA sequence: TGTGCCAGCATACGGACCGGGACTGGTTTTAGGGATGAGCAGTTCTTC. Full variable domain (rest looked up from reference TRBV2 and TRBJ2-1): EPEVTQTPSHQVTQMGQEVILRCVPISNHLYFYWYRQILGQKVEFLVSFYNNEISEKSEIFDDQFSVERPDGSNFTLKIRSTKLEDSAMYFCASIRTGTGFRDEQFFGPGTRLTVL.